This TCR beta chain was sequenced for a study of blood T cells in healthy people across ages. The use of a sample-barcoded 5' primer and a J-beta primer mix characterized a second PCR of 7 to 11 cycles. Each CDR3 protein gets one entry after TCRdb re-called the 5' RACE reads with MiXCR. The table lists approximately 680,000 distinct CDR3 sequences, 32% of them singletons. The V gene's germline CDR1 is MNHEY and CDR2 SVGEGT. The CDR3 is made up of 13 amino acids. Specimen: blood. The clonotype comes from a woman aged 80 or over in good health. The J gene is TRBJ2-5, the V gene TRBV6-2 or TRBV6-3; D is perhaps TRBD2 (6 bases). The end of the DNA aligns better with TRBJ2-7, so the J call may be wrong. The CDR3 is CASSLVGGVEQYF. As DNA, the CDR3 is TGTGCCAGCAGTCTCGTCGGAGGGGTCGAGCAGTACTTC.